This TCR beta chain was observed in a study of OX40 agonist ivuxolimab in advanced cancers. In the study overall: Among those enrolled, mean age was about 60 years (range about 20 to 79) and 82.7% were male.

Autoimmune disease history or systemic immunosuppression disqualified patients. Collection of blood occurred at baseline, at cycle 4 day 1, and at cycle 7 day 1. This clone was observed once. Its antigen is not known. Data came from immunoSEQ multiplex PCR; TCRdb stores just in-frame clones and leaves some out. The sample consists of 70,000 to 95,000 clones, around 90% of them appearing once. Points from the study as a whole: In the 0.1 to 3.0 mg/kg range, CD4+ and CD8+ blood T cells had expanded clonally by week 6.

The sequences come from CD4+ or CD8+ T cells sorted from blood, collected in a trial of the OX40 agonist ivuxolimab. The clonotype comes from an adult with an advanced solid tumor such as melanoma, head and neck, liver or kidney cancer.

The CDR3 loop is CASSLVSGRSTDTQYF. The CDR3 bases are TGTGCCAGCAGTTTAGTTAGCGGGAGGAGCACAGATACGCAGTATTTT. This chain links TRBV28 with TRBJ2-3; TRBD2 matches at 10 bases. The CDR3 consists of 16 residues. The germline V gene has CDR1 MDHEN and CDR2 SYDVKM. With V trimmed by 2 bases and J by 0 bases, 2 bases remained unmatched.